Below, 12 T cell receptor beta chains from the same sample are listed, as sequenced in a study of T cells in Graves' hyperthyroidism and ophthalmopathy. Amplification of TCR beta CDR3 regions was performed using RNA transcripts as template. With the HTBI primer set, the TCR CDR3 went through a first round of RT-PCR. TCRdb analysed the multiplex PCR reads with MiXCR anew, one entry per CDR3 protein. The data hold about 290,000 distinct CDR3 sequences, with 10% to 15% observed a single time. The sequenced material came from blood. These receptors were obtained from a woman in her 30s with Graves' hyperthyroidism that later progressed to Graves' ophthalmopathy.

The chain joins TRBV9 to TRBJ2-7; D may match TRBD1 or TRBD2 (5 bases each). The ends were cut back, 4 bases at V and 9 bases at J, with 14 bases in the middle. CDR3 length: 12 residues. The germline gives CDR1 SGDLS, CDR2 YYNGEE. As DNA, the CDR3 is TGTGCCAGCAGCCCAAACTCCGGGACGCAGTACTTC. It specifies CASSPNSGTQYF. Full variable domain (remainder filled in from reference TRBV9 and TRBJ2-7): DSGVTQTPKHLITATGQRVTLRCSPRSGDLSVYWYQQSLDQGLQFLIQYYNGEERAKGNILERFSAQQFPDLHSELNLSSLELGDSALYFCASSPNSGTQYFGPGTRLTVT.

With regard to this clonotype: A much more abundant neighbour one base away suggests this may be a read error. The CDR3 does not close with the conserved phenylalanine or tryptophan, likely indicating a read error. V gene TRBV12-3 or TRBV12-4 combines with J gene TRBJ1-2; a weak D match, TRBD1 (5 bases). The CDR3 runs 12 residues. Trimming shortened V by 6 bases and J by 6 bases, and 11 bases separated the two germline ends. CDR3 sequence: CASRLGGDGYTL. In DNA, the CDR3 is TGTGCCAGCAGGCTTGGGGGAGATGGCTACACCCTC.

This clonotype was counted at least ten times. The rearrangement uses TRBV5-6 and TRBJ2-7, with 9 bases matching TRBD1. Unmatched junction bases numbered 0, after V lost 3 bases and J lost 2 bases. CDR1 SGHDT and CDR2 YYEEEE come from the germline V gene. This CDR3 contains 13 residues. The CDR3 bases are TGTGCCAGCAGCTGGGACAGGGCCTACGAGCAGTACTTC. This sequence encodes CASSWDRAYEQYF.

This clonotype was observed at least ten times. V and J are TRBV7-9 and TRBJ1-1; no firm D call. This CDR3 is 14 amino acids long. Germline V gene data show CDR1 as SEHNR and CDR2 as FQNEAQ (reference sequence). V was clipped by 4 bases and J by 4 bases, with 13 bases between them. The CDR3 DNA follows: TGTGCCAGCAGCTCCCCGAGCCGGAGCACTGAAGCTTTCTTT. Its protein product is CASSSPSRSTEAFF.

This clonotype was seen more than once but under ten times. The CDR3 DNA is TGTGCCAGCAGCTTGCTGGCCGGGTTAGGGGCAGATACGCAGTATTTT. It yields the protein CASSLLAGLGADTQYF. The gene calls are TRBV5-6 and TRBJ2-3, with a possible D match to TRBD1 (5 bases). Between the trimmed V and J ends, which lost 1 base and 4 bases, there was a span of 16 bases. Germline values: CDR1 SGHDT, CDR2 YYEEEE. The CDR3 is made up of 16 amino acids.

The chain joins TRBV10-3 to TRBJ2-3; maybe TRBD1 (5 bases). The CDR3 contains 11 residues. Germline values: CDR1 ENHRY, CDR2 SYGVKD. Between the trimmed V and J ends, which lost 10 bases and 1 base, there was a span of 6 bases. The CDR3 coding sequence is TGTGCCACACAGGGCACAGATACGCAGTATTTT. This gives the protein CATQGTDTQYF.

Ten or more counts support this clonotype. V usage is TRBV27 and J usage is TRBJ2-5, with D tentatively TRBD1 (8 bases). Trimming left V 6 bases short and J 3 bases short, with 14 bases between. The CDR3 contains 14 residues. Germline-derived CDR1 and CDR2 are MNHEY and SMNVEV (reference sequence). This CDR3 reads CASSHRGREETQYF. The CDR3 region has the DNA TGTGCCAGCAGCCACAGGGGGAGGGAAGAGACCCAGTACTTC.

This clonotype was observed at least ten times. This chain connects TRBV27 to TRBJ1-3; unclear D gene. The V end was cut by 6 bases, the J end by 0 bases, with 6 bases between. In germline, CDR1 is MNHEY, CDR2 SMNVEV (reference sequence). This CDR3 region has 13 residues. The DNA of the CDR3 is TGTGCCAGCAGGGCCAGCTCTGGAAACACCATATATTTT. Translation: CASRASSGNTIYF.

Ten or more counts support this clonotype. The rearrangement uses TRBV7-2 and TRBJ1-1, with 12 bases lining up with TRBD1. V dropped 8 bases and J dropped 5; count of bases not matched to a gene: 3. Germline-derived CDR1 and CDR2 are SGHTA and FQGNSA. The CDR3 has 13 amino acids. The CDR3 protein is CASGTGGWTEAFF. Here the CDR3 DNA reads TGTGCCAGCGGGACAGGGGGCTGGACTGAAGCTTTCTTT.

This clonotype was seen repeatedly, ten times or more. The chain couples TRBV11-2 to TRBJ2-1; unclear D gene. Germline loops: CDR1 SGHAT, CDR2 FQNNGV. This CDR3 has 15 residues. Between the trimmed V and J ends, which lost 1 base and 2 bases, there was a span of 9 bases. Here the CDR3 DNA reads TGTGCCAGCAGCTTAGGTATTCAAACCTACAATGAGCAGTTCTTC. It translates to CASSLGIQTYNEQFF. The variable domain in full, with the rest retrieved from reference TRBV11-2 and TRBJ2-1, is EAGVAQSPRYKIIEKRQSVAFWCNPISGHATLYWYQQILGQGPKLLIQFQNNGVVDDSQLPKDRFSAERLKGVDSTLKIQPAKLEDSAVYLCASSLGIQTYNEQFFGPGTRLTVL.

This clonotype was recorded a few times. For the CDR3, the DNA is TGCGCCAGCAGCCAAGCGGGGGGGGAGAGTACGCAGTATTTT. Protein sequence: CASSQAGGESTQYF. The chain joins TRBV4-1 to TRBJ2-3; 8 bases match TRBD2. V trimming: 1 base; J trimming: 8 bases; junction bases outside the gene matches: 5. The length of the CDR3 is 14 residues. Germline V gene sequence: CDR1 MGHRA, CDR2 YSYEKL.

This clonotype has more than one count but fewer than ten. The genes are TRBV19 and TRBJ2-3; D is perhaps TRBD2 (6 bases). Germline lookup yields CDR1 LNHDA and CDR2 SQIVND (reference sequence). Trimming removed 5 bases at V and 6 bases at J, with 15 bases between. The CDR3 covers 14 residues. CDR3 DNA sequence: TGTGCCAGTAGTGCGGGATTTACGGAGGATACGCAGTATTTT. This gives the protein CASSAGFTEDTQYF.